These 5 T cell receptor beta chains were sequenced from one sample in a study of CXCR3-negative and CXCR3-positive naive CD8 T cells. Regarding the study as a whole: When CXCR3-positive naive cells were set against CXCR3-negative naive cells, the former had more hydrophobic TRB CDR3s.

Their antigens are not known. The authors prepared UMI-labeled TRB cDNA libraries by 5' RACE. Reprocessing the 5' RACE reads, TCRdb reports a single entry for every CDR3 protein and omits DNA. This sample's table reports tens of thousands of distinct CDR3 sequences. The sequenced material came from naive CXCR3+ CD8+ T cells from blood. Indicated subset: CD45RO-CCR7+CD27+CD95- naive CD8+ T cells expressing CXCR3 (TNR3+). These receptors all come from a human donor in good health. Some clones in this sample may be carry-over from other donors' samples.

The chain employs TRBV20-1 and TRBJ2-3. The CDR3 is 15 residues long. Germline V gene data show CDR1 as DFQATT and CDR2 as SNEGSKA (reference sequence). This CDR3 reads CSASDVLTSTDTQYF.

The chain carries TRBV15 and TRBJ2-5; TCRdb gives TRBD2 as the D gene, but with no DNA this cannot be confirmed. This CDR3 is 14 amino acids long. Germline loops: CDR1 LNHNV, CDR2 YYDKDF (reference sequence). CDR3 protein: CAASPGGARETQYF. The complete variable domain, with remaining parts taken from reference TRBV15 and TRBJ2-5, reads DAMVIQNPRYQVTQFGKPVTLSCSQTLNHNVMYWYQQKSSQAPKLLFHYYDKDFNNEADTPDNFQSRRPNTSFCFLDIRSPGLGDTAMYLCAASPGGARETQYFGPGTRLLVL.

This rearrangement joins TRBV29-1 to TRBJ2-7. Germline values: CDR1 SQVTM, CDR2 ANQGSEA. This CDR3 comprises 12 residues. The CDR3 sequence is CSVELNSYEQYF.

The chain joins TRBV5-6 to TRBJ2-1. The CDR3 runs to 13 residues. Germline-derived CDR1 and CDR2 are SGHDT and YYEEEE. CDR3 sequence: CASSLEGKGEQFF.

The chain employs TRBV25-1 and TRBJ2-1; checking the TCRdb D call of TRBD2 is not possible without DNA. Germline lookup yields CDR1 MGHDK and CDR2 SYGVNS. The CDR3 spans 16 residues. This CDR3 is CASSEARGELSNEQFF.